Listed below are T cell receptor beta chains from one sample, sequenced in a study of cytomegalovirus exposure and HLA in healthy donors. TCRdb's table, derived via immunoSEQ multiplex PCR, lists solely in-frame clones and lacks some. The sample yields 130,000 to 150,000 clones, around 85% seen once. Material: PBMCs. The receptor source for this set is a woman aged 25 to 39 in good health and CMV-seronegative. CDR3s include the opening cysteine and the closing phenylalanine or tryptophan. Fields, in order: clone size, J gene, V gene, D gene, CDR3 protein, CDR3 DNA. D genes are given only for firm matches. A row's size may be missing; if present it is once, few, many or a size class.

NA,TRBJ2-7,TRBV5-1,TRBD2,CASSLAGGHDEQYF,TGCGCCAGCAGCTTGGCGGGGGGGCACGACGAGCAGTACTTC
few,TRBJ2-7,TRBV11-1,NA,CASSLRGNHYEQYF,TGTGCCAGCAGTCTTCGGGGGAATCACTACGAGCAGTACTTC
NA,TRBJ2-5,TRBV6-1,NA,CASSVQLSGAETQYF,TGTGCCAGCAGTGTACAACTATCGGGAGCCGAGACCCAGTACTTC
NA,TRBJ2-7,TRBV5-4,TRBD2,CASSLKREEFYEQYF,TGTGCCAGCAGCTTGAAGCGGGAAGAATTCTACGAGCAGTACTTC
NA,TRBJ1-3,TRBV2,NA,CASNPDGLSGNTIYF,TGTGCCAGCAACCCAGACGGACTCTCTGGAAACACCATATATTTT
few,TRBJ2-7,TRBV5-1,TRBD2,CASSSLAGGSYEQYF,TGCGCCAGCAGCTCACTAGCGGGGGGGTCCTACGAGCAGTACTTC
few,TRBJ2-1,TRBV9,NA,CASSPLSGLNNEQFF,TGTGCCAGCAGCCCTCTTAGCGGCCTAAACAATGAGCAGTTCTTC
NA,TRBJ2-1,TRBV13,NA,CASSRPRRSNEQFF,TGTGCCAGCAGCCGGCCAAGGAGGAGCAATGAGCAGTTCTTC
NA,TRBJ1-4,TRBV28,NA,CASRRHRGNEKLFF,TGTGCCAGCAGACGACACCGGGGTAATGAAAAACTGTTTTTT
few,TRBJ1-1,TRBV29-1,TRBD1,CSVVDRGMNTEAFF,TGCAGCGTGGTGGACAGGGGGATGAACACTGAAGCTTTCTTT
NA,TRBJ2-1,TRBV7-3,NA,CASSLKSQPYRYNEQFF,TGTGCCAGCAGCTTAAAATCACAGCCCTACCGGTACAATGAGCAGTTCTTC
NA,TRBJ1-2,TRBV5-4,NA,CASSDDRGYTF,TGTGCCAGCTCAGATGATCGTGGCTACACCTTC
NA,TRBJ2-7,TRBV1,NA,CTSSQPGGAGYEQYF,TGCACCAGCAGCCAGCCGGGAGGGGCCGGGTACGAGCAGTACTTC
few,TRBJ1-5,TRBV27,NA,CASSAWGGQPQHF,TGTGCCAGCAGTGCCTGGGGGGGTCAGCCCCAGCATTTT
NA,TRBJ1-5,TRBV30,NA,CAWSVNGQGNQPQHF,TGTGCCTGGAGTGTCAATGGGCAGGGCAATCAGCCCCAGCATTTT
NA,TRBJ1-5,TRBV27,NA,CASSLYYSNQPQHF,TGTGCCAGCAGTTTATACTATAGCAATCAGCCCCAGCATTTT
NA,TRBJ2-5,TRBV28,NA,CASSSVETQYF,TGTGCCAGCAGTTCCGTAGAGACCCAGTACTTC
NA,TRBJ1-4,TRBV7-9,NA,CASSLAAEVEKLFF,TGTGCCAGCAGCTTAGCGGCAGAGGTTGAAAAACTGTTTTTT
NA,TRBJ2-7,TRBV5-1,TRBD2,CASSVLAGGGYEQYF,TGCGCCAGCAGCGTATTAGCGGGAGGGGGCTACGAGCAGTACTTC
NA,TRBJ1-3,TRBV7-8,TRBD1,CASSLSPGGGNTIYF,TGTGCCAGCAGCTTATCGCCAGGGGGTGGAAACACCATATATTTT
NA,TRBJ2-2,TRBV2,NA,CASSYRQAGELFF,TGTGCCAGCAGCTACAGACAGGCCGGGGAGCTGTTTTTT
NA,TRBJ2-1,TRBV4-1,NA,CASSQMTTSRNEQFF,TGCGCCAGCAGCCAGATGACTACCTCTCGGAATGAGCAGTTCTTC
NA,TRBJ2-1,TRBV6-4,TRBD2,CASSELAGAYNEQFF,TGTGCCAGCAGTGAACTAGCGGGCGCCTACAATGAGCAGTTCTTC
NA,TRBJ1-1,TRBV19,NA,CASNTRTGMNTEAFF,TGTGCCAGTAACACCAGAACAGGGATGAACACTGAAGCTTTCTTT
few,TRBJ2-2,TRBV4-3,NA,CASSQAREIGELFF,TGCGCCAGCAGCCAAGCCCGGGAGATCGGGGAGCTGTTTTTT
NA,TRBJ1-1,TRBV7-9,NA,CASSPRTAYIEAFF,TGTGCCAGCAGCCCCCGGACAGCGTATATTGAAGCTTTCTTT
NA,TRBJ2-7,TRBV10-2,NA,CASSESRVSLAYEQYF,TGCGCCAGCAGTGAGTCTCGGGTCTCCCTCGCCTACGAGCAGTACTTC
NA,TRBJ2-1,TRBV19,TRBD2,CASSFSGPYNEQFF,TGTGCCAGTAGTTTTAGCGGGCCATACAATGAGCAGTTCTTC
NA,TRBJ2-7,TRBV13,NA,CASSNSGTYEQYF,TGTGCCAGCAGCAACTCGGGGACCTACGAGCAGTACTTC
NA,TRBJ1-5,TRBV7-8,NA,CASSLVPTHERNQPQHF,TGTGCCAGCAGCTTAGTCCCGACACACGAACGCAATCAGCCCCAGCATTTT
NA,TRBJ2-1,TRBV11-2,TRBD2,CASSEYRLAGNNEQFF,TGTGCCAGCAGCGAATACCGGCTAGCGGGTAACAATGAGCAGTTCTTC
NA,TRBJ2-6,TRBV27,TRBD1,CASSPSGTGGSGANVLTF,TGTGCCAGCAGTCCGTCGGGGACAGGGGGCTCAGGGGCCAACGTCCTGACTTTC
NA,TRBJ2-7,TRBV7-3,NA,CASSLNGYEQYF,TGTGCCAGCAGCTTAAACGGGTACGAGCAGTACTTC
NA,TRBJ2-5,TRBV10-2,TRBD1,CASSEERGTGRLETQYF,TGCGCCAGCAGTGAGGAACGCGGGACAGGGAGATTAGAGACCCAGTACTTC
NA,TRBJ1-6,TRBV6-6,NA,CASSYGSDGGSPLHF,TGTGCCAGCAGTTACGGGTCGGATGGCGGTTCACCCCTCCACTTT
once,TRBJ2-1,TRBV4-3,TRBD2,CASSQGLAVGPSEQFF,TGCGCCAGCAGCCAAGGACTAGCGGTTGGCCCAAGTGAGCAGTTCTTC
NA,TRBJ2-1,TRBV11-2,TRBD2,CASSQRGGYNEQFF,TGTGCCAGCAGTCAGCGGGGGGGGTACAATGAGCAGTTCTTC
NA,TRBJ1-2,TRBV10-3,NA,CAISDRAGDDGYTF,TGTGCCATCAGTGATAGGGCCGGGGATGATGGCTACACCTTC
NA,TRBJ1-4,TRBV7-2,TRBD1,CASSSTPGQPNEKLFF,TGTGCCAGCAGCTCGACACCGGGACAGCCTAATGAAAAACTGTTTTTT
NA,TRBJ2-7,TRBV7-2,TRBD2,CASSLVSSGRALYEQYF,TGTGCCAGCAGCTTAGTTTCTAGCGGGAGGGCCCTCTACGAGCAGTACTTC
NA,TRBJ2-3,TRBV7-2,TRBD2,CASSLDSGRSDTQYF,TGTGCCAGCAGCTTAGATAGCGGGCGATCAGATACGCAGTATTTT
NA,TRBJ2-7,TRBV19,TRBD1,CASSIGQGSYEQYF,TGTGCCAGTAGTATCGGACAGGGGTCCTACGAGCAGTACTTC
NA,TRBJ1-4,TRBV4-2,NA,CASSLGSLRVATNEKLFF,TGTGCCAGCAGCCTCGGATCCCTCAGGGTTGCAACTAATGAAAAACTGTTTTTT
NA,TRBJ2-6,TRBV5-1,NA,CASSARRTDSGANVLTF,TGCGCCAGCAGCGCGCGGCGCACTGACTCTGGGGCCAACGTCCTGACTTTC
NA,TRBJ1-1,TRBV30,NA,CAWSEGTSMNTEAFF,TGTGCCTGGAGTGAGGGGACATCAATGAACACTGAAGCTTTCTTT
NA,TRBJ2-7,TRBV9,NA,CASSPVPSYSYEQYF,TGTGCCAGCAGCCCCGTCCCCTCCTATTCCTACGAGCAGTACTTC
NA,TRBJ1-4,TRBV5-5,NA,CASSIFDGNEKLFF,TGTGCCAGCAGCATTTTCGACGGGAATGAAAAACTGTTTTTT
once,TRBJ2-3,TRBV7-2,NA,CASSESVSADTQYF,TGTGCCAGCAGCGAGTCCGTCTCGGCAGATACGCAGTATTTT
NA,TRBJ1-6,TRBV19,TRBD1,CASSVPGQGRSSPLHF,TGTGCCAGTAGCGTCCCGGGACAGGGGCGAAGTTCACCCCTCCACTTT
NA,TRBJ2-4,TRBV7-2,TRBD2,CASRLAGGPKNIQYF,TGTGCCAGCAGACTAGCGGGGGGGCCCAAAAACATTCAGTACTTC
NA,TRBJ1-5,TRBV19,TRBD1,CASSILGQSQPQHF,TGTGCCAGTAGTATTTTGGGACAGTCTCAGCCCCAGCATTTT
few,TRBJ2-2,TRBV5-5,TRBD2,CASSITSGMNTGELFF,TGTGCCAGCAGCATCACTAGCGGGATGAACACCGGGGAGCTGTTTTTT
NA,TRBJ1-2,TRBV28,TRBD1,CASTEHQGVRGYTF,TGTGCCAGCACCGAACACCAGGGGGTAAGAGGCTACACCTTC
NA,TRBJ1-1,TRBV30,NA,CAWSVWDNTGIGNTEAFF,TGTGCCTGGAGTGTATGGGACAACACGGGCATTGGGAACACTGAAGCTTTCTTT
NA,TRBJ2-2,TRBV4-1,TRBD2,CASSPRATSGTGELFF,TGCGCCAGCAGCCCCCGAGCGACTAGCGGCACCGGGGAGCTGTTTTTT
few,TRBJ1-4,TRBV5-1,NA,CASSLGTVGQTYEKLFF,TGCGCCAGCAGCTTGGGGACGGTTGGACAGACCTATGAAAAACTGTTTTTT
NA,TRBJ2-1,TRBV10-3,NA,CAISDELAGNEQFF,TGTGCCATCAGTGACGAGCTAGCAGGAAATGAGCAGTTCTTC
NA,TRBJ1-2,TRBV7-2,NA,CASSLDRSSGGYTF,TGTGCCAGCAGCTTAGACAGGTCTTCTGGTGGCTACACCTTC